This is a list of T cell receptor beta chains from one sample in a study of T cells after yellow fever vaccination. Via MiXCR, TCRdb re-called the 5' RACE reads, giving one row per CDR3 protein. The table lists 110,000 to 150,000 distinct CDR3 sequences, 6.6% of them singletons. This material consisted of CD4+ T cells sorted from PBMCs, taken 10 days after the yellow fever booster vaccination. These receptors came from a young man who received the YFV17D yellow fever vaccine. Both conserved end residues are part of each CDR3. A D gene is named only where the DNA matches it firmly. A row's size may be missing; if present it is once, few, many or a size class.

v_gene,abundance,j_gene,d_gene,CDR3nt,CDR3aa
TRBV20-1,.,TRBJ2-3,TRBD2,TGCAGTGCTAGACCCCTCCGGACTAGCGGTAACACAGATACGCAGTATTTT,CSARPLRTSGNTDTQYF
TRBV10-3,.,TRBJ2-2,.,TGTGCCATCGCCATCGAAAAGGGATTTGACACCGGGGAGCTGTTTTTT,CAIAIEKGFDTGELFF
TRBV6-2/TRBV6-3,many,TRBJ2-7,.,TGTGCCAGCAGTTACTCGATTGTGGCAGGGAGAGGGCAGTACTTC,CASSYSIVAGRGQYF
TRBV20-1,many,TRBJ2-2,TRBD2,TGCAGTGCTAGAGATCCCGGGACTAGATCTACCGGGGAGCTGTTTTTT,CSARDPGTRSTGELFF
TRBV10-3,many,TRBJ2-1,TRBD2,TGTGCCATCTCGGGGACTAGCGGGAGAAGCGATGAGCAGTTCTTC,CAISGTSGRSDEQFF
TRBV20-1,many,TRBJ1-1,TRBD1,TGCAGTGCTTTACAGGGGCTGAACACTGAAGCTTTCTTT,CSALQGLNTEAFF
TRBV12-3/TRBV12-4,many,TRBJ2-7,TRBD2,TGTGCCAGCAGTTTAGGCGGGAGTTTCGACGAGCAGTACTTC,CASSLGGSFDEQYF
TRBV4-3,few,TRBJ1-5,TRBD1,TGCGCCAGCAAATCACGGGACAGTGTTACTAATCAGCCCCAGCATTTT,CASKSRDSVTNQPQHF
TRBV5-1,many,TRBJ1-1,.,TGCGCCAGCAGCTTGGACCGACGGGGAACTGAAGCTTTCTTT,CASSLDRRGTEAFF
TRBV5-8,few,TRBJ2-3,.,TGTGCCAGCAGCTTTCCCCTGGACAAGGCCGGAGATACGCAGTATTTT,CASSFPLDKAGDTQYF
TRBV14,many,TRBJ2-7,.,TGTGCCAGCAGCCAACCGGGAAGCTACGAGCAGTACTTC,CASSQPGSYEQYF
TRBV20-1,many,TRBJ2-1,.,TGCAGTGCACGGGAGAGGATGAATGAGCAGTTCTTC,CSARERMNEQFF
TRBV12-5,many,TRBJ2-7,.,TGTGCTAGTGGTTTGGTCGGACTCTACGAGCAGTACTTC,CASGLVGLYEQYF
TRBV12-3/TRBV12-4,many,TRBJ1-1,.,TGTGCCAGCAGTTGGGACGGGGGGACTGAAGCTTTCTTT,CASSWDGGTEAFF
TRBV7-2,many,TRBJ2-3,.,TGTGCCAGCAGCTTAGGTGGGAAAAGAGATACGCAGTATTTT,CASSLGGKRDTQYF
TRBV5-1,.,TRBJ2-6,.,TGCGCCAGCAGCTTGGAAGCCCTCTCTGGGGCCAACGTCCTGACTTTC,CASSLEALSGANVLTF
TRBV5-1,many,TRBJ2-7,TRBD1,TGCGCCAGCAGCCTACAAACCGGGACAGGCCTCTACGAGCAGTACTTC,CASSLQTGTGLYEQYF
TRBV6-1,many,TRBJ2-7,.,TGTGCCAGCAGGACCGACCCGCGGAGCACCTACGAGCAGTACTTC,CASRTDPRSTYEQYF
TRBV3-1,many,TRBJ1-1,.,TGTGCCAGCAGCAAGGGACGGGACACTGAAGCTTTCTTT,CASSKGRDTEAFF
TRBV7-2,few,TRBJ1-3,.,TGTGCCAGCAGCTTACCTGAGTCTGGAAACACCATATATTTT,CASSLPESGNTIYF
TRBV7-9,.,TRBJ2-3,.,TGTGCCAGCAGCTTTGCTACTAGCACAGATACGCAGTATTTT,CASSFATSTDTQYF
TRBV6-5,many,TRBJ2-1,TRBD1,TGTGCCAGCAGATCCCATCCGGGACAGCGATACCAACTGGAGCAGTTCTTC,CASRSHPGQRYQLEQFF
TRBV5-1,few,TRBJ2-7,TRBD1,TGCGCCAGCTCTATGCGGACAGGCGGCGACGAGCAGTACTTC,CASSMRTGGDEQYF
TRBV18,few,TRBJ2-7,TRBD1,TGTGCCAGCTCGCAGGACAGGGGAAAAGGCGAGCAGTACTTC,CASSQDRGKGEQYF
TRBV5-4,many,TRBJ2-1,.,TGTGCCAGCAGTACAACCCCCCCTAGGGTGGGCGTATCTGAGCAGTTCTTC,CASSTTPPRVGVSEQFF
TRBV9,few,TRBJ2-7,.,TGTGCCAGCAGCGTAGAAGCGGCTACCGACGAGCAGTACTTC,CASSVEAATDEQYF
TRBV6-5,many,TRBJ2-7,TRBD1,TGTGCCAGCGGGACAGGGGTGCGGGAGCAGTACTTC,CASGTGVREQYF
TRBV20-1,many,TRBJ2-3,TRBD1,TGCAGTGCCCCCAGGGGGTTCGGAGATACGCAGTATTTT,CSAPRGFGDTQYF
TRBV18,.,TRBJ2-5,TRBD2,TGTGCCAGCTCACCCGCAGCGGGAGTTAAAGAGACCCAGTACTTC,CASSPAAGVKETQYF
TRBV10-3,few,TRBJ1-1,.,TGTGCCACCAAGGGTTCGAACACTGAAGCTTTCTTT,CATKGSNTEAFF
TRBV11-2,many,TRBJ2-1,TRBD2,TGTGCCAGCAGCTTAGTTTCAGGACTAGCGGGAGGGTACAATGAGCAGTTCTTC,CASSLVSGLAGGYNEQFF
TRBV5-6,many,TRBJ2-7,.,TGTGCCAGCAGCTGGGTAGGGAACTACGAGCAGTACTTC,CASSWVGNYEQYF
TRBV20-1,many,TRBJ2-3,TRBD2,TGCAGTGCGTGGACTAGCGGGAGGTCGGGCACAGATACGCAGTATTTT,CSAWTSGRSGTDTQYF
TRBV7-9,many,TRBJ1-6,.,TGTGCCAGCAGCTTAGAACGGAGTACACCCCTCCACTTT,CASSLERSTPLHF
TRBV7-2,many,TRBJ2-7,.,TGTGCCAGCAGCTCCTACAACCTCCCCTACGAGCAGTACTTC,CASSSYNLPYEQYF
TRBV7-8,many,TRBJ1-3,.,TGTGCCAGCAGCTTATTGGAGGGGCTCGGTGGAAACACCATATATTTT,CASSLLEGLGGNTIYF
TRBV3-1,many,TRBJ2-1,TRBD2,TGTGCCAGCAGCCCACGATTAGCGGGAAATGAGCAGTTCTTC,CASSPRLAGNEQFF